Reported below is one TCR beta chain. The CDR3 extends over 14 amino acids. Germline V gives CDR1 MRHNA, CDR2 SNTAGT. V was pared by 7 bases and J by 11 bases, with 22 bases between. The data derive from a study of cytomegalovirus exposure and HLA in healthy donors. TCRdb's copy holds only in-frame clones and misses some; the assay was immunoSEQ multiplex PCR. The repertoire holds some 200,000 clones, with roughly 86% as singletons. Sample: PBMCs. V is TRBV6-4 and J is TRBJ2-3, with D tentatively TRBD2 (6 bases). This clonotype originated in a man aged 25-40 years in good health and CMV-seropositive. CDR3 sequence: CASKGREFQRGQYF. CDR3 coding DNA: TGTGCCAGCAAGGGTCGGGAGTTCCAGAGGGGGCAGTATTTT.